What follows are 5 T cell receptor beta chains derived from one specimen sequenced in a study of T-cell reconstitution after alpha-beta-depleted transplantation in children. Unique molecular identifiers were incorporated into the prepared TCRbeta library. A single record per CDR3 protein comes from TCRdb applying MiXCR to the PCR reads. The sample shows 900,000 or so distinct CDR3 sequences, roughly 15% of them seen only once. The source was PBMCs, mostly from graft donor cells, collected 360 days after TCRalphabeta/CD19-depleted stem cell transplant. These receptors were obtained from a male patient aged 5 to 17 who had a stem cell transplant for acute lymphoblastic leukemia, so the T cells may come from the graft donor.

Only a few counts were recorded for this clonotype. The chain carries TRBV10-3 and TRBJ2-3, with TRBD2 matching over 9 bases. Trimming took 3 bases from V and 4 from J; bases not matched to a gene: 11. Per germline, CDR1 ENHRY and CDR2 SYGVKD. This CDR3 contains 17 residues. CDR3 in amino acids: CAISEPGVAGVADTQYF. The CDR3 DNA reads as TGTGCCATCAGTGAACCCGGAGTAGCGGGAGTCGCAGATACGCAGTATTTT.

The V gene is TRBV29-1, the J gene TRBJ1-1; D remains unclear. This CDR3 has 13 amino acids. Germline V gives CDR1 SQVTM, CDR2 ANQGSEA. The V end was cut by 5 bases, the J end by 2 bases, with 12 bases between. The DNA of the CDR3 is TGCAGCGTTCCCACATTAGACAACACTGAAGCTTTCTTT. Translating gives CSVPTLDNTEAFF.

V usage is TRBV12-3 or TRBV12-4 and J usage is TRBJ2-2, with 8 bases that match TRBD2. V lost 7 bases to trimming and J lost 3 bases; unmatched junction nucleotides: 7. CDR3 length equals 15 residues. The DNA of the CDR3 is TGTGCCAGCAAAAGGACTAGCTTGTACACCGGGGAGCTGTTTTTT. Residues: CASKRTSLYTGELFF.

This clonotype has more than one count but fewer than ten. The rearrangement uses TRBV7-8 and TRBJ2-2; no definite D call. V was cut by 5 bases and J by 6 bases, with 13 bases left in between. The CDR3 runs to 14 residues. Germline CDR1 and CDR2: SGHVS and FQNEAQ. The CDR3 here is CASSPLGVAGELFF. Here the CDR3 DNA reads TGTGCCAGCAGCCCACTTGGGGTGGCCGGGGAGCTGTTTTTT.

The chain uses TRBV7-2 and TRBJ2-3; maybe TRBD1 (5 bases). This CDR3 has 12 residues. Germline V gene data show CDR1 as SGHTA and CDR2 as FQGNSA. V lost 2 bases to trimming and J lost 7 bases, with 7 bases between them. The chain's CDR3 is CASSLQGYTQYF. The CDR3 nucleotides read TGTGCCAGCAGCTTACAGGGATATACGCAGTATTTT. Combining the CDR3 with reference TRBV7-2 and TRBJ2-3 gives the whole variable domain GAGVSQSPSNKVTEKGKDVELRCDPISGHTALYWYRQSLGQGLEFLIYFQGNSAPDKSGLPSDRFSAERTGGSVSTLTIQRTQQEDSAVYLCASSLQGYTQYFGPGTRLTVL.